In this sample, the clone carrying this T cell receptor beta chain turned up once. Its matching antigen is unknown. Trimming left V 6 bases short and J 4 bases short, with 21 bases between. Germline-derived CDR1 and CDR2 are SNHLY and FYNNEI. This CDR3 is 16 amino acids long. These data belong to a study of beta chain features in type 1 diabetes. General study results and limits: TCRB CDR3s from Type 1 diabetes patients were moderately but significantly shorter in all four CD4+ subsets.

The isolated RNA, all of it, was reverse transcribed, so expressed TCRB transcripts were what got sequenced. Assay: immunoSEQ multiplex PCR; the TCRdb copy retains only in-frame clones and omits some. This sample has 150,000 to 200,000 clones, with 63% found just once. Sequences were obtained from naive CD4+ T cells from blood. The chain recombines TRBV2 with TRBJ2-5; D is unclear. The sequence derives from a man aged 30-40 years with type 1 diabetes. The CDR3 nucleotides are TGTGCCAGCAGGCAACGGGTCAGACGAAGCCGAGAGACCCAGTACTTC. It translates to CASRQRVRRSRETQYF.